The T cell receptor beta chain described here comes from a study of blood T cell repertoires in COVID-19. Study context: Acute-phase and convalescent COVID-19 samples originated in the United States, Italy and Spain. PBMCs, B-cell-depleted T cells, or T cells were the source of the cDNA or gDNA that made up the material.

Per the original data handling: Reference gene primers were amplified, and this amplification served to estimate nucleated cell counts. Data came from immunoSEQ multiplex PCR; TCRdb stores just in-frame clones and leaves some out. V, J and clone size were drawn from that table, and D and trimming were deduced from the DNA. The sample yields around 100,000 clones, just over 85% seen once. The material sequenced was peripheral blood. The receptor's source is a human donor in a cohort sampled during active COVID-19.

The CDR3 bases are TGTGCCAGCAGCTTAGAAGGACTAGCGGGATATGCTAGCACAGATACGCAGTATTTT. Amino acid sequence: CASSLEGLAGYASTDTQYF. The V call is TRBV7-2, the J call TRBJ2-3; 12 bases map to TRBD2. CDR3 size: 19 residues. Germline trimming cut 1 base from V and 0 bases from J; bases unmatched to any gene: 8. CDR1 and CDR2 from the germline V gene are SGHTA and FQGNSA. Complete variable domain (other parts from reference TRBV7-2 and TRBJ2-3): GAGVSQSPSNKVTEKGKDVELRCDPISGHTALYWYRQSLGQGLEFLIYFQGNSAPDKSGLPSDRFSAERTGGSVSTLTIQRTQQEDSAVYLCASSLEGLAGYASTDTQYFGPGTRLTVL.